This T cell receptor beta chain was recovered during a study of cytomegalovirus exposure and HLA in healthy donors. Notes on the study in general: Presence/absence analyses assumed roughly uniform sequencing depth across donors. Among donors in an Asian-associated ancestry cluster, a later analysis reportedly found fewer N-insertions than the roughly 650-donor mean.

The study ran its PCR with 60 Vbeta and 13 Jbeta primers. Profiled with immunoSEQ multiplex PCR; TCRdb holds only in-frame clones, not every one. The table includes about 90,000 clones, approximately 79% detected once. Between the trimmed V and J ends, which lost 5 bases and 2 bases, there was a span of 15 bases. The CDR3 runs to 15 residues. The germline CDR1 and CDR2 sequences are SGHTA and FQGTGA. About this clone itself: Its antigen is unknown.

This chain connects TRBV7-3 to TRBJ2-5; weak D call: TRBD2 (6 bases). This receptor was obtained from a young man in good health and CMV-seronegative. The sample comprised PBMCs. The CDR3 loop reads CASSVVGGGQETQYF. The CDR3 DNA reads TGTGCCAGCAGCGTCGTCGGGGGTGGGCAAGAGACCCAGTACTTC.